What follows are 20 T cell receptor beta chains derived from one specimen sequenced in a study of T cell responses to AZD1222 COVID-19 vaccine. Some clones are missing from TCRdb's copy, which holds only in-frame ones; the method was immunoSEQ multiplex PCR. The profile shows some 120,000 clones, 88% of them singletons. The sample here was peripheral blood, taken on day 0 of AZD1222 vaccination. The source of these receptors is an adult in good health.

The J gene is TRBJ1-5, the V gene TRBV5-6; no definite D call. This CDR3 contains 15 residues. Trimming cost V 2 bases and J 4 bases, with 13 bases left between them. The germline V gene has CDR1 SGHDT and CDR2 YYEEEE. CDR3 region: CASSFSLWDNQPQHF. CDR3 coding DNA: TGTGCCAGCAGCTTCTCTCTTTGGGATAATCAGCCCCAGCATTTT.

The rearrangement joins TRBV7-9 to TRBJ2-1; D possibly matches TRBD1 or TRBD2 (5 bases each). Germline V gives CDR1 SEHNR, CDR2 FQNEAQ (reference sequence). V dropped 3 bases and J dropped 7 bases, with 19 bases sitting between them. CDR3 length: 16 amino acids. CDR3 bases: TGTGCCAGCAGCTTCCTTGCCACGGGGACGTCAAATGAGCAGTTCTTC. Translated, it gives CASSFLATGTSNEQFF.

The genes are TRBV2 and TRBJ1-6; TRBD1 might be the D (5 bases). Looked up from germline, CDR1 is SNHLY and CDR2 is FYNNEI. With 6 bases removed from V and 2 bases from J, the gap between germline ends came to 14 bases. CDR3 length: 16 amino acids. This chain's CDR3 is CASRPGGSTYNSPLHF. DNA for the CDR3: TGTGCCAGCAGGCCGGGGGGGAGCACCTATAATTCACCCCTCCACTTT.

The V call is TRBV2, the J call TRBJ1-5; D gene ambiguous. The CDR3 is made up of 14 amino acids. V lost 6 bases to trimming and J lost 1 base, with 10 bases between them. Germline CDR1 reads SNHLY; CDR2 reads FYNNEI. In DNA form, the CDR3 reads TGTGCCAGCAGACTCGACACGAGCAATCAGCCCCAGCATTTT. Residues: CASRLDTSNQPQHF.

CDR3 in amino acids: CASSLNRAGELFF. The CDR3 DNA reads TGTGCCAGCAGTTTAAACCGAGCCGGGGAGCTGTTTTTT. The chain carries TRBV27 and TRBJ2-2; D unclear. V lost 2 bases and J lost 6, with 7 bases in between. The germline gives CDR1 MNHEY, CDR2 SMNVEV (reference sequence). The CDR3 contains 13 residues.

The chain has TRBV6-5 and TRBJ2-5, with unresolved D. CDR3 length equals 14 residues. The ends were cut back, 5 bases at V and 5 bases at J, with 15 bases in the middle. Germline V gives CDR1 MNHEY, CDR2 SVGAGI. This CDR3 reads CASSTGIRPETQYF. The DNA for the CDR3 is TGTGCCAGCAGTACTGGCATCAGACCGGAGACCCAGTACTTC.

This chain joins TRBV4-3 and TRBJ1-3, with TRBD1 as a possible D gene (5 bases). CDR3 length: 15 residues. Germline V gene sequence: CDR1 LGHNA, CDR2 YSLEER. Trimming cost V 2 bases and J 0 bases, with 8 bases left between them. The CDR3: CASSQTTASGNTIYF. For the CDR3, the DNA is TGCGCCAGCAGCCAAACGACAGCCTCTGGAAACACCATATATTTT.

The genes are TRBV29-1 and TRBJ2-1, with D perhaps being TRBD1 or TRBD2 (5 bases each). The CDR3 runs to 12 residues. The germline V and J ends were trimmed by 4 bases and 6 bases, with 10 bases remaining between them. Per the germline V gene, CDR1 is SQVTM and CDR2 is ANQGSEA. The CDR3 DNA follows: TGCAGCGTTGGGGACCATATCAATGAGCAGTTCTTC. Translating gives CSVGDHINEQFF.

The chain has TRBV19 and TRBJ2-1; 7 positions match TRBD2. Germline loops: CDR1 LNHDA, CDR2 SQIVND (reference sequence). V shed 4 bases, J shed 7 bases, and the junction held 4 bases outside the gene matches. The CDR3 extends over 13 amino acids. This chain's CDR3 is CASSTTSPNEQFF. CDR3 coding DNA: TGTGCCAGTAGTACGACTAGCCCGAATGAGCAGTTCTTC. Drawing the rest from reference TRBV19 and TRBJ2-1, the complete variable domain is DGGITQSPKYLFRKEGQNVTLSCEQNLNHDAMYWYRQDPGQGLRLIYYSQIVNDFQKGDIAEGYSVSREKKESFPLTVTSAQKNPTAFYLCASSTTSPNEQFFGPGTRLTVL.

V gene TRBV5-1 combines with J gene TRBJ2-5; TRBD1 might be the D (6 bases). Trimming removed 4 bases from V and 5 bases from J, with 6 bases in between. The V gene's germline CDR1 is SGHRS and CDR2 YFSETQ. This CDR3 spans 11 amino acids. CDR3 sequence reads: CASSRGETQYF. CDR3 sequence (DNA): TGCGCCAGCAGCAGGGGGGAGACCCAGTACTTC.

This chain connects TRBV28 to TRBJ1-1; D is undetermined. Germline assignment: CDR1 MDHEN and CDR2 SYDVKM. This CDR3 comprises 11 residues. V was trimmed by 3 bases and J by 2 bases, leaving 1 base between them. The CDR3 coding sequence is TGTGCCAGCAGTTTCAACACTGAAGCTTTCTTT. Its protein is CASSFNTEAFF.

The chain combines TRBV6-5 with TRBJ2-2; D possibly corresponds to TRBD2 (6 bases). Germline lookup yields CDR1 MNHEY and CDR2 SVGAGI. Trimming took 6 bases from V and 5 from J, leaving 7 bases between them. The CDR3 runs 12 residues. The CDR3 here is CASSRETGELFF. The CDR3, as DNA: TGTGCCAGCAGCCGGGAGACCGGGGAGCTGTTTTTT.

This chain connects TRBV19 to TRBJ2-1; no clear D gene. Germline CDR1 is LNHDA and CDR2 is SQIVND (reference sequence). The CDR3 covers 12 residues. Trimming left V 1 base short and J 7 bases short, with 5 bases between. DNA for the CDR3: TGTGCCAGTAGTATAGGCAGGAATGAGCAGTTCTTC. Amino acids: CASSIGRNEQFF.

The rearrangement uses TRBV6-5 and TRBJ2-3; tentatively, D is TRBD1 (6 bases). The length of the CDR3 is 15 residues. V was pared by 6 bases and J by 1 base, with 14 bases between. Germline values: CDR1 MNHEY, CDR2 SVGAGI. The CDR3 sequence is CASRARTVGTDTQYF. CDR3 DNA sequence: TGTGCCAGCAGGGCGCGGACAGTTGGCACAGATACGCAGTATTTT.

The gene calls are TRBV15 and TRBJ2-1; 10 bases are a match to TRBD2. The germline gives CDR1 LNHNV, CDR2 YYDKDF (reference sequence). V shed 4 bases, J shed 0 bases, and the junction held 15 bases outside the gene matches. The CDR3 contains 20 residues. CDR3 nucleotides: TGTGCCACCAGCACAAAGCGGGGGGGCCGCGGATCTAGCTCCTACAATGAGCAGTTCTTC. Amino acid sequence: CATSTKRGGRGSSSYNEQFF.

V and J are TRBV30 and TRBJ2-7, with unresolved D. Trimming left V 2 bases short and J 6 bases short, with 14 bases between. This CDR3 region has 13 residues. Looked up from germline, CDR1 is GTSNPN and CDR2 is SVGIG (reference sequence). CDR3 in amino acids: CAWSIGRVPEQYF. The CDR3 DNA sequence: TGTGCCTGGAGTATTGGACGGGTACCCGAGCAGTACTTC.

The chain couples TRBV28 to TRBJ2-2; 10 bases match TRBD2. The J segment lost 9 bases and the V segment lost 8 bases, leaving 9 bases of the junction unmatched. This CDR3 is 14 amino acids long. Germline V gene lookup returns CDR1 MDHEN and CDR2 SYDVKM. This CDR3 is CASRGVAGGWELFF. The CDR3 DNA reads TGTGCCAGCCGGGGGGTAGCGGGGGGTTGGGAGCTGTTTTTT.

The rearrangement uses TRBV4-1 and TRBJ2-6; TRBD1 might be the D (6 bases). The CDR3 totals 19 residues. Trimming took off 4 bases at V and 0 bases at J, with 19 bases between the two ends. Germline CDR1 reads MGHRA; CDR2 reads YSYEKL. This chain's CDR3 is CASSLLTGSSPSGANVLTF. DNA for the CDR3: TGCGCCAGCAGCCTCCTAACAGGGTCTTCTCCCTCTGGGGCCAACGTCCTGACTTTC.

This clone was recorded once. The chain joins TRBV6-6 to TRBJ1-5; 8 positions agree with TRBD1. Germline V gives CDR1 MNHNY, CDR2 SVGAGI (reference sequence). Trimming took 0 bases from V and 5 from J; bases not matched to a gene: 3. The CDR3 spans 15 residues. CDR3 nucleotides: TGTGCCAGCAGTTACTCGAAGACAGGGGATCAGCCCCAGCATTTT. This encodes CASSYSKTGDQPQHF.

The genes are TRBV9 and TRBJ1-1; D call uncertain. The germline V gene encodes CDR1 SGDLS and CDR2 YYNGEE. V was clipped by 0 bases and J by 5 bases, with 14 bases between them. This CDR3 spans 15 amino acids. The CDR3 spells CASSVDTGRRTEAFF. Here the CDR3 DNA reads TGTGCCAGCAGCGTAGATACCGGGAGAAGGACTGAAGCTTTCTTT.